The present TCR beta chain was sequenced within a study of STAT5B mutations in CD4+ large granular lymphocyte leukemia. Overall study context: Among healthy controls, a particular HLA allele went with more CDR3 'QG' motifs.

Study-wide points: Patient CD4-sorted repertoires stayed more clonal than healthy ones after leukemic-clone removal.

The repertoire was sequenced with immunoSEQ multiplex PCR; TCRdb's copy has only in-frame clones and lacks some. The sample includes about 35,000 clones, over 60% seen only once; the top ten take roughly 2.3%. Germline loops: CDR1 SGHTS, CDR2 YDEGEE. Unmatched junction bases numbered 3, after V lost 4 bases and J lost 1 base. This CDR3 contains 14 residues. Points on this clone: Its target is unknown.

Source material: CD4+ T cells from blood buffy coats. The chain combines TRBV5-8 with TRBJ1-1; 8 positions agree with TRBD1. The origin of this receptor is a human donor in good health. CDR3 protein: CASSVRGQNTEAFF. As DNA, the CDR3 is TGTGCCAGCAGCGTCAGGGGGCAGAACACTGAAGCTTTCTTT. The whole variable domain, filled in from reference TRBV5-8 and TRBJ1-1, reads EAGVTQSPTHLIKTRGQQATLRCSPISGHTSVYWYQQALGLGLQFLLWYDEGEERNRGNFPPRFSGRQFPNYSSELNVNALELEDSALYLCASSVRGQNTEAFFGQGTRLTVV.